This T cell receptor beta chain was documented in a study of CD8+ T cells in alopecia areata. For the study at large: The investigators scored severity in treated patients by the percentage of affected scalp area.

CDR1 and CDR2 from the germline V gene are SGHNT and YYREEE (reference sequence). The CDR3 is 13 residues long. V was pared by 4 bases and J by 4 bases, with 12 bases between. It was cDNA, reverse transcribed from extracted RNA, that served as the sequencing template. Clones were read by immunoSEQ multiplex PCR, and TCRdb kept only the in-frame ones, dropping some. The profile shows about 150,000 clones, 65% of them singletons. General study results and limits: Persistence in scalp and blood during tofacitinib was observed for many expanded lesional clones.

Regarding this clone: No antigen is known for it.

Treatment described: oral pan-JAK inhibitor, 5-10 mg twice daily. The chain combines TRBV5-4 with TRBJ2-7; D might be TRBD2 (6 bases). The sequences come from CD4+ T cells sorted from blood, collected at week 4, from a patient treated with tofacitinib. This sequence originates from a human donor with alopecia areata. CDR3 sequence reads: CASSGGSRYEQYF. The CDR3 DNA reads as TGTGCCAGCAGCGGAGGGAGCCGATACGAGCAGTACTTC. Supplemented by reference TRBV5-4 and TRBJ2-7, the full variable domain reads ETGVTQSPTHLIKTRGQQVTLRCSSQSGHNTVSWYQQALGQGPQFIFQYYREEENGRGNFPPRFSGLQFPNYSSELNVNALELDDSALYLCASSGGSRYEQYFGPGTRLTVT.